This T cell receptor (beta chain) was sequenced during a study of T-cell reconstitution after alpha-beta-depleted transplantation in children. Broader study findings: In some patients, recipient T cells and intrathymic progenitors surviving conditioning explained high day-60 diversity.

This clonotype was counted between two and nine times. The antigen remains undetermined. Unique molecular identifiers were built into the TCRbeta library. TCRdb re-called the PCR reads through MiXCR, storing one row per CDR3 protein. The sample lists hundreds of thousands of distinct CDR3 sequences; roughly 17% were seen once. Germline lookup yields CDR1 ENHRY and CDR2 SYGVKD. V gave up 6 bases and J gave up 5 bases; unmatched junction bases: 8. CDR3 length: 14 residues. The sequencing here drew on PBMCs, mostly from graft donor cells, taken 360 days after TCRalphabeta/CD19-depleted stem cell transplant. This clonotype was obtained from a male patient between 2 and 10 years old who had a stem cell transplant for acute lymphoblastic leukemia, so the T cells may come from the graft donor. The J gene is TRBJ2-7, the V gene TRBV10-3; 9 bases are shared with TRBD1. CDR3 coding DNA: TGTGCCATCAGATGGAGGACAGGGGAGAACGAGCAGTACTTC. As protein: CAIRWRTGENEQYF.